A single sample is the source of the 8 T cell receptor beta chains below, sequenced in a study of shared clonotypes between healthy human individuals. This table comes from immunoSEQ multiplex PCR, and its TCRdb copy is limited to in-frame clones, with some not included. Among roughly 1,000,000 clones listed, approximately 80% were seen once. The source material was memory CD4+ T cells from PBMCs. Subset described: CD45RA-negative fraction. The receptors stem from a man younger than 35 in good health. Some clones in this sample may be carry-over from other donors' samples.

The chain recombines TRBV5-1 with TRBJ2-7, with D possibly TRBD2 on 6 matching bases. The CDR3 extends over 13 amino acids. With 0 bases removed from V and 6 bases from J, the gap between germline ends came to 10 bases. CDR1 is SGHRS, CDR2 YFSETQ, per germline. The chain's CDR3 is CASSLEYGSEQYF. In DNA, the CDR3 is TGCGCCAGCAGCTTGGAGTACGGGAGCGAGCAGTACTTC.

The CDR3 region has the DNA TGTGCCAGCAGCTTGTTCGCTGGAGGCCGCCGGTTGGGCGGGGAGCTGTTTTTT. This translates into CASSLFAGGRRLGGELFF. This chain joins TRBV5-4 and TRBJ2-2, with D perhaps TRBD2 (5 bases). CDR1 is SGHNT, CDR2 YYREEE, per germline (reference sequence). The CDR3 runs 18 residues. V was clipped by 1 base and J by 7 bases, with 23 bases between them.

This clone was observed a few times. V is TRBV30 and J is TRBJ1-2; no clear D. This CDR3 region has 11 residues. The germline V gene has CDR1 GTSNPN and CDR2 SVGIG (reference sequence). Trimming left V 3 bases short and J 8 bases short, with 10 bases between. CDR3 region: CAWSEGNGYTF. CDR3 nucleotide sequence: TGTGCCTGGAGCGAGGGTAACGGCTACACCTTC.

V is TRBV7-2 and J is TRBJ2-3, with 10 bases that match TRBD2. The CDR3 runs to 17 residues. CDR1 is SGHTA, CDR2 FQGNSA, per germline. Trimming took 5 bases from V and 2 from J; bases not matched to a gene: 10. The CDR3 sequence is CASSLRGLADFTDTQYF. CDR3 DNA sequence: TGTGCCAGCAGCCTACGAGGACTAGCGGATTTCACAGATACGCAGTATTTT.

This chain uses TRBV4-2 with TRBJ2-3; tentative D call: TRBD2 (6 bases). The V gene's germline CDR1 is LGHNA and CDR2 YNFKEQ. CDR3 length equals 15 residues. V was shortened by 2 bases and J by 4 bases, with 13 bases between the two germline ends. The CDR3 reads CASSQKEGRADTQYF. DNA for the CDR3: TGTGCCAGCAGCCAAAAGGAGGGTAGGGCAGATACGCAGTATTTT.

The chain carries TRBV6-5 and TRBJ1-2; 7 nucleotides align to TRBD1. This CDR3 comprises 15 residues. The V gene's germline CDR1 is MNHEY and CDR2 SVGAGI. Losses at the gene ends were 4 bases for V and 4 bases for J; bases not matched to a gene: 9. As DNA, the CDR3 is TGTGCCAGCAGTTTTAGAAGGGGGCCTGGCTATGGCTACACCTTC. This sequence encodes CASSFRRGPGYGYTF.

The chain couples TRBV30 to TRBJ1-3; D is undetermined. CDR3 length equals 14 residues. Germline CDR1 is GTSNPN and CDR2 is SVGIG (reference sequence). Trimming pared 2 bases from V and 2 bases from J, leaving 10 bases between. The CDR3 region is CAWSSRSAGNTIYF. The CDR3, as DNA: TGTGCCTGGAGTTCCCGCTCGGCTGGAAACACCATATATTTT.

CDR3 region: CAISEPSRDRGVTGELFF. CDR3 nucleotide sequence: TGTGCCATCAGTGAGCCGTCCCGGGACAGGGGGGTCACCGGGGAGCTGTTTTTT. This sequence joins TRBV10-3 and TRBJ2-2; 11 bases are a match to TRBD1. With V trimmed by 2 bases and J by 4 bases, 9 bases remained unmatched. Germline V gives CDR1 ENHRY, CDR2 SYGVKD. This CDR3 comprises 18 residues.